This TCR beta chain emerged from a study of human T cells and chemical hapten exposure listed by TCRdb under 2021. Background on the whole study: Libraries were pooled for sequencing, and per-sample TCR yields varied mainly because of small differences in library volumes within the pool. The study tracked peripheral blood TCR repertoire changes in vivo during primary and secondary sensitization to the hapten diphenylcyclopropenone (DPC) in alopecia patients. Each blood RNA sample was used to sequence both TCR alpha and TCR beta chains. Here is what the overall study found, with its caveats: No change with DPC sensitization was found in the number of TCRs above 1 in 1000 frequency, and no evidence of global repertoire structure alterations was found. After repeated subsampling, the strength of the expansion versus patch-test correlation and the threshold at which it became significant changed.

Receptor amplification or capture employed 5' RACE. Sequencing was performed on an Illumina MiSeq. Library preparation attached unique molecular identifiers to individual cDNA molecules for quantitative, reproducible TCR counting. As for the original processing: Samples had a median of about 96,000 TCRs, with a range from roughly 23,224 to 750,000. V, J and CDR3 annotation of the TCR reads was carried out using the Decombinator software suite. For the PS versus PT1 abundance plots, all samples were subsampled to the same number of TCRs (28,000). Expanded TCRs were defined as absent before sensitization and observed at least eight times at the 2-week time point. The public reads were reanalyzed by TCRdb: fastp trimming at Q25, MiXCR alignment, in-frame beta chains only. Rows are combined by CDR3 protein, so each entry shows the most common genes and DNA. TCRdb, rather than the study authors, made the V and J calls. Within this sample are tens of thousands of distinct CDR3 sequences, with around 15% of them counted one time only. The ten biggest clones cover approximately 7% of the sample.

Total RNA was isolated from unfractionated whole blood collected in Tempus Blood RNA tubes. Five healthy volunteers served as TCR sequencing controls and were bled at day 0, 2 weeks and 6 weeks. This clonotype was seen only a few times. It has no known antigen specificity. The record has no base qualities; no much larger clone is one base away. CDR1 MDHEN and CDR2 SYDVKM were looked up in the germline V gene. Measured from the cysteine to the phenylalanine, the CDR3 is 15 residues long. Only CDR3 DNA is held: 45 bases, read in frame from base 1. V drops 8 bases and J drops 6 bases, leaving 20 bases in between.

Rearrangement joined TRBV28 to TRBJ2-1; no confident D gene assignment can be made. This clonotype was sampled from a female donor in good health. In nucleotides, the sequence is TGTGCCAGCCGTCTCCGGTCCCCTACATCCAATGAGCAGTTCTTC. Its translation is CASRLRSPTSNEQFF.